This entry lists 23 T cell receptor beta chains sequenced from one sample in a study of radiotherapy plus CTLA-4 blockade in lung cancer. Sequenced by immunoSEQ multiplex PCR; TCRdb stores in-frame clones only, minus some. The sample carries roughly 88,000 clones, 83% recorded once. Sequencing used peripheral blood, obtained from a patient treated with radiotherapy plus ipilimumab. These receptors were obtained from a human donor with non-small cell lung cancer who had stable disease on radiotherapy plus ipilimumab.

The V gene is TRBV6-5, the J gene TRBJ1-5; TRBD1 agrees at 10 bases. Germline V gene lookup returns CDR1 MNHEY and CDR2 SVGAGI. This CDR3 has 15 amino acids. The J segment lost 9 bases and the V segment lost 2 bases, leaving 7 bases of the junction unmatched. The CDR3 spells CASSYAGTGVWPQHF. The CDR3, as DNA: TGTGCCAGCAGTTACGCCGGGACAGGGGTCTGGCCCCAGCATTTT.

V is TRBV7-2 and J is TRBJ1-1, with D perhaps TRBD1 (6 bases). V shed 1 base and J shed 9 bases, with 12 bases lying between them. Germline CDR1 is SGHTA and CDR2 is FQGNSA. The CDR3 loop spans 13 amino acids. In DNA form, the CDR3 reads TGTGCCAGCAGCTTAGGACAGGCCCAAAAAGCTTTCTTT. As protein: CASSLGQAQKAFF. The full variable domain, in which reference TRBV7-2 and TRBJ1-1 provide the parts outside the CDR3, is GAGVSQSPSNKVTEKGKDVELRCDPISGHTALYWYRQSLGQGLEFLIYFQGNSAPDKSGLPSDRFSAERTGGSVSTLTIQRTQQEDSAVYLCASSLGQAQKAFFGQGTRLTVV.

V usage is TRBV28 and J usage is TRBJ1-5; D is uncertain. V was trimmed by 6 bases and J by 1 base, leaving 13 bases between them. The CDR3 extends over 15 amino acids. Germline CDR1 reads MDHEN; CDR2 reads SYDVKM. In DNA, the CDR3 is TGTGCCAGCAGAACGGGAGGCCGAAGCAATCAGCCCCAGCATTTT. This encodes CASRTGGRSNQPQHF.

The rearrangement uses TRBV29-1 and TRBJ1-4; 7 positions agree with TRBD1. Germline lookup yields CDR1 SQVTM and CDR2 ANQGSEA. V was pared by 7 bases and J by 4 bases, with 9 bases of the junction left unmatched. This CDR3 is built from 14 residues. The CDR3 DNA reads as TGCAGCGCCCGGGCGGGACAGCTTAATGAAAAACTGTTTTTT. It is translated as CSARAGQLNEKLFF. Full variable domain (remainder filled in from reference TRBV29-1 and TRBJ1-4): SAVISQKPSRDICQRGTSLTIQCQVDSQVTMMFWYRQQPGQSLTLIATANQGSEATYESGFVIDKFPISRPNLTFSTLTVSNMSPEDSSIYLCSARAGQLNEKLFFGSGTQLSVL.

The J gene is TRBJ2-2, the V gene TRBV14; D gene unclear. This CDR3 is 18 amino acids long. The V and J ends lost 4 bases and 1 base respectively, with 19 bases between them. Looked up from germline, CDR1 is SGHDN and CDR2 is FVKESK. CDR3 protein: CASSPSHTWTVNTGELFF. The CDR3 region has the DNA TGTGCCAGCAGCCCCTCACACACATGGACGGTGAACACCGGGGAGCTGTTTTTT.

V is TRBV28 and J is TRBJ1-5; 7 bases agree with TRBD1. V gave up 6 bases and J gave up 0 bases; unmatched junction bases: 11. This CDR3 has 17 amino acids. Germline lookup yields CDR1 MDHEN and CDR2 SYDVKM. CDR3 sequence (DNA): TGTGCCAGCAGCTATTCCCGGGACAGATATAGCAATCAGCCCCAGCATTTT. Amino acid sequence: CASSYSRDRYSNQPQHF.

The chain joins TRBV1 to TRBJ2-1; whether TRBD1, the table's D call, matches the DNA was not checked. TRBV1 is a recognized pseudogene. The CDR3 is 13 residues long. The CDR3 DNA reads TGCACCAGCAGTGGACACCGTGGTAATGAGCAGTTCTTC. Translated, it gives CTSSGHRGNEQFF.

The rearrangement links TRBV7-9 to TRBJ1-1; D may be TRBD1 (5 bases). CDR1 is SEHNR, CDR2 FQNEAQ, per germline (reference sequence). V was pared by 3 bases and J by 3 bases, with 11 bases between. The CDR3 sequence is 14 residues long. CDR3 sequence reads: CASSFRERDTEAFF. CDR3 sequence (DNA): TGTGCCAGCAGCTTCAGGGAACGGGACACTGAAGCTTTCTTT.

The chain has TRBV7-6 and TRBJ2-5, with 7 bases identical to TRBD1. The CDR3 spans 14 residues. The junction had 10 bases not matched to a gene; V was cut back by 10 bases and J by 2 bases. CDR1 is SGHVS and CDR2 is FNYEAQ in the germline V gene. The CDR3 loop reads CATTPGTAQETQYF. CDR3 sequence (DNA): TGTGCCACCACCCCCGGGACAGCGCAAGAGACCCAGTACTTC.

This rearrangement joins TRBV4-1 to TRBJ2-1; the match to TRBD2 covers 9 bases. The ends lost 2 bases at V and 6 bases at J; junction bases unmatched: 5. This CDR3 has 15 residues. Germline assignment: CDR1 MGHRA and CDR2 YSYEKL. CDR3 sequence (DNA): TGCGCCAGCAGCCAATTAGCGGGGGCCCCCAATGAGCAGTTCTTC. Translating it yields CASSQLAGAPNEQFF.

The rearrangement joins TRBV7-9 to TRBJ2-7, with TRBD2 matching over 8 bases. With 6 bases clipped from V and 3 bases from J, the junction kept 4 bases outside the gene matches. The CDR3 is 13 residues long. CDR1 and CDR2 (germline): SEHNR, FQNEAQ (reference sequence). CDR3 nucleotide sequence: TGTGCCAGCAGGTCGGGAGGGGACTACGAGCAGTACTTC. It codes for CASRSGGDYEQYF.

The chain combines TRBV2 with TRBJ2-5; maybe TRBD1 (7 bases). The germline V and J ends were trimmed by 2 bases and 1 base, with 8 bases remaining between them. The CDR3 covers 14 residues. Germline V CDR1 and CDR2: SNHLY, FYNNEI. CDR3 region: CASSEQGGQETQYF. The CDR3 nucleotides read TGTGCCAGCAGTGAACAGGGGGGCCAAGAGACCCAGTACTTC. Using reference TRBV2 and TRBJ2-5 for the parts outside the CDR3, the full variable domain is EPEVTQTPSHQVTQMGQEVILRCVPISNHLYFYWYRQILGQKVEFLVSFYNNEISEKSEIFDDQFSVERPDGSNFTLKIRSTKLEDSAMYFCASSEQGGQETQYFGPGTRLLVL.

V is TRBV5-1 and J is TRBJ1-5, with 12 nucleotides matching TRBD1. CDR1 is SGHRS and CDR2 is YFSETQ in the germline V gene. This CDR3 is built from 17 residues. V dropped 4 bases and J dropped 2; count of bases not matched to a gene: 7. In DNA, the CDR3 is TGCGCCAGCAGCACCGGGACAGGGGGCGTGGGCAATCAGCCCCAGCATTTT. It codes for CASSTGTGGVGNQPQHF.

This chain connects TRBV18 to TRBJ2-4, with TRBD1 matching 10 bases. V gave up 2 bases and J gave up 0 bases; unmatched junction bases: 1. Germline loops: CDR1 KGHSH, CDR2 LQKENI. The length of the CDR3 is 16 residues. DNA of the CDR3: TGTGCCAGCTCACCAGGACAGGGGGTAGCCAAAAACATTCAGTACTTC. Its translation: CASSPGQGVAKNIQYF.

This clone was observed a few times. J is TRBJ1-2 and V is TRBV6-5; no clear D. Germline V gene sequence: CDR1 MNHEY, CDR2 SVGAGI. The CDR3 has 13 residues. The V gene lost 6 bases and the J gene lost 8 bases, with 16 bases spanning the gap. CDR3 in amino acids: CASSSTRGGGYTF. As DNA, the CDR3 is TGTGCCAGCAGCTCCACTCGGGGAGGAGGCTACACCTTC.

The genes are TRBV7-2 and TRBJ2-7; tentatively, D is TRBD1 (6 bases). The CDR3 contains 13 residues. Germline assignment: CDR1 SGHTA and CDR2 FQGNSA. V dropped 5 bases and J dropped 4 bases, with 12 bases sitting between them. This chain's CDR3 is CASSVQQGYEQYF. CDR3 in DNA: TGTGCCAGCAGCGTACAACAGGGTTACGAGCAGTACTTC. Looking up the rest from reference TRBV7-2 and TRBJ2-7 gives the full variable domain: GAGVSQSPSNKVTEKGKDVELRCDPISGHTALYWYRQSLGQGLEFLIYFQGNSAPDKSGLPSDRFSAERTGGSVSTLTIQRTQQEDSAVYLCASSVQQGYEQYFGPGTRLTVT.

J is TRBJ1-6 and V is TRBV30, with D possibly TRBD1 on 5 matching bases. This CDR3 has 17 residues. V lost 3 bases and J 8 bases, leaving 23 bases between the germline ends. CDR1 and CDR2 from the germline V gene are GTSNPN and SVGIG (reference sequence). CDR3 amino acids: CAWSGTAPNDPHSPLHF. CDR3 coding DNA: TGTGCCTGGAGCGGGACGGCCCCAAATGATCCTCATTCACCCCTCCACTTT.

This chain uses TRBV27 with TRBJ1-4, with no clear D. This CDR3 region has 13 residues. V was trimmed by 3 bases and J by 8 bases, leaving 10 bases between them. Looked up from germline, CDR1 is MNHEY and CDR2 is SMNVEV (reference sequence). This CDR3 is CASSLEEGEKLFF. CDR3 sequence (DNA): TGTGCCAGCAGTTTGGAGGAAGGGGAAAAACTGTTTTTT.

The rearrangement joins TRBV10-3 to TRBJ2-7, with D possibly TRBD2 on 7 matching bases. The CDR3 extends over 15 amino acids. V shed 3 bases and J shed 1 base, with 13 bases lying between them. In germline, CDR1 is ENHRY, CDR2 SYGVKD. CDR3 amino acids: CAISDSGGQSYEQYF. The CDR3 DNA is TGTGCCATCAGTGACTCGGGGGGCCAATCCTACGAGCAGTACTTC.

V and J are TRBV11-2 and TRBJ2-3, with a tentative D call TRBD2 (5 bases). The CDR3 contains 18 residues. V lost 5 bases and J 4 bases, leaving 25 bases between the germline ends. The V gene's germline CDR1 is SGHAT and CDR2 FQNNGV. The CDR3 nucleotides read TGTGCCAGCAGCCCTCCCGGAATTACGGGAATCGGGCCAGATACGCAGTATTTT. Encoded protein: CASSPPGITGIGPDTQYF.

The rearrangement links TRBV9 to TRBJ1-2; D ambiguous. The CDR3 loop spans 13 amino acids. V shed 4 bases and J shed 2 bases, with 9 bases lying between them. Per the germline V gene, CDR1 is SGDLS and CDR2 is YYNGEE. CDR3 DNA: TGTGCCAGCAGCCAACAGAGGAACTATGGCTACACCTTC. It codes for CASSQQRNYGYTF.

The chain uses TRBV20-1 and TRBJ2-7; D gene ambiguous. Germline loops: CDR1 DFQATT, CDR2 SNEGSKA (reference sequence). Trimming removed 6 bases from V and 3 bases from J, with 9 bases in between. The CDR3 totals 11 residues. In DNA form, the CDR3 reads TGCAGTGCAATGAGCCTCTACGAGCAGTACTTC. It codes for CSAMSLYEQYF.

The chain employs TRBV5-1 and TRBJ1-6; TRBD1 matches 9 bases. CDR3 length: 17 residues. The germline V gene has CDR1 SGHRS and CDR2 YFSETQ. V dropped 2 bases and J dropped 10; count of bases not matched to a gene: 13. CDR3 sequence (DNA): TGCGCCAGCAGCTTAGTTTCGGGACAGGGAGGTGCGTCACCCCTCCACTTT. This codes for CASSLVSGQGGASPLHF.